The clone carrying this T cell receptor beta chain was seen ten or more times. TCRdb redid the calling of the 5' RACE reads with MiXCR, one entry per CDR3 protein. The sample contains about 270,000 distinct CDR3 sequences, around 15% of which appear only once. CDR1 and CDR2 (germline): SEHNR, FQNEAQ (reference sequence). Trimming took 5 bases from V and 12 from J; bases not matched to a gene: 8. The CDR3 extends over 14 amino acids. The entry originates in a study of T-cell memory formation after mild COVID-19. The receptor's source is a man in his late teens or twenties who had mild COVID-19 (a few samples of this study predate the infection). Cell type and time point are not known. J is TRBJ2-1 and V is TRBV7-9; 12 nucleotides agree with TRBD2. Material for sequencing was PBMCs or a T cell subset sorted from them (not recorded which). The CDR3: CASSPKTSGGGQFF. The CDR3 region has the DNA TGTGCCAGCAGCCCGAAGACTAGCGGGGGAGGGCAGTTCTTC.